The 10 T cell receptor beta chains below come from one sample, sequenced in a study of blood T cell repertoires in COVID-19 (TCRdb year 2020). Library preparation used the immunoSEQ multiplex PCR assay. Sourced from immuneACCESS, this table was stored by TCRdb with only in-frame sequences that have V and J called. A share of the clones is absent; for the studies checked, an unresolved V gene accounts for under half, and the remainder has no known explanation. Across this sample there are 160,000 or so clones, with around 80% seen only once. Of the sample, approximately 6.2% is held by the ten largest clones. The sequencing input was peripheral blood. The receptors originated from a man between 65 and 85 years old with active or convalescent COVID-19.

V usage is TRBV27 and J usage is TRBJ1-4, with 7 nucleotides matching TRBD1. The CDR3 runs 15 residues. Germline V gene sequence: CDR1 MNHEY, CDR2 SMNVEV (reference sequence). V gave up 5 bases and J gave up 8 bases; unmatched junction bases: 11. CDR3 sequence: CASSPWTGEEEKLFF. The CDR3 DNA reads TGTGCCAGCAGTCCCTGGACAGGCGAGGAGGAAAAACTGTTTTTT.

J is TRBJ2-5 and V is TRBV7-2; D not resolved. Germline CDR1 reads SGHTA; CDR2 reads FQGNSA. V lost 3 bases and J 5 bases, leaving 4 bases between the germline ends. The CDR3 contains 11 residues. DNA for the CDR3: TGTGCCAGCAGCTTCGGGGAGACCCAGTACTTC. The encoded protein is CASSFGETQYF.

This CDR3 is CASSVGQANYGYTF. CDR3 DNA sequence: TGTGCCAGCAGTGTGGGACAGGCTAACTATGGCTACACCTTC. This chain joins TRBV2 and TRBJ1-2, with 8 bases lining up with TRBD1. CDR1 is SNHLY, CDR2 FYNNEI, per germline. The V gene end was trimmed by 4 bases and the J gene end by 0 bases; junction bases not matched to a gene: 1. The CDR3 length is 14 residues.

This clone was seen only a few times. The CDR3 region has the DNA TGTGCCAGCAGTTACTCGAGTCGGGAGGGCTCTGAAGCTTTCTTT. It yields the protein CASSYSSREGSEAFF. This chain links TRBV6-5 with TRBJ1-1; D is undetermined. Germline loops: CDR1 MNHEY, CDR2 SVGAGI. V shed 0 bases and J shed 6 bases, with 14 bases lying between them. There are 15 residues in the CDR3.

The chain has TRBV21-1 and TRBJ1-3; TRBD1, the D gene given by the table, was not confirmed from the DNA. TRBV21-1 is annotated as a pseudogene. There are 15 residues in the CDR3. Here the CDR3 DNA reads TGTGCCAGCAGCAAGCGACAGGGTGTTGGAAACACCATATATTTT. Translating it yields CASSKRQGVGNTIYF.

The chain joins TRBV4-2 to TRBJ2-3; D may be TRBD2 (6 bases). The germline V gene encodes CDR1 LGHNA and CDR2 YNFKEQ. Trimming left V 1 base short and J 4 bases short, with 15 bases between. The CDR3 has 16 residues. CDR3 bases: TGTGCCAGCAGCCAAGTTCCTAGCGCGGGCGCAGATACGCAGTATTTT. It is translated as CASSQVPSAGADTQYF.

The chain has TRBV6-5 and TRBJ1-2; D unresolved. V shed 2 bases and J shed 4 bases, with 11 bases lying between them. CDR3 length: 14 amino acids. Germline V gene lookup returns CDR1 MNHEY and CDR2 SVGAGI. DNA for the CDR3: TGTGCCAGCAGTTACGAGGCCGGGTCCTATGGCTACACCTTC. This sequence encodes CASSYEAGSYGYTF.

This clone has only one observation. The rearrangement uses TRBV5-4 and TRBJ2-1; 11 bases are a match to TRBD2. With V trimmed by 1 base and J by 6 bases, 6 bases remained unmatched. The CDR3 runs to 16 residues. Per the germline V gene, CDR1 is SGHNT and CDR2 is YYREEE (reference sequence). The CDR3 sequence: CASSLYGTSGPNEQFF. The CDR3 region has the DNA TGTGCCAGCAGCTTGTATGGGACTAGCGGCCCCAATGAGCAGTTCTTC.

The chain is built from TRBV6-5 and TRBJ1-2; 9 positions agree with TRBD1. Germline CDR1 is MNHEY and CDR2 is SVGAGI. The V and J ends lost 7 bases and 3 bases, in that order; junction bases with no gene match: 9. There are 15 residues in the CDR3. The CDR3 is CASTNGGQGHYGYTF. The CDR3 bases are TGTGCCAGCACCAACGGTGGACAGGGGCACTATGGCTACACCTTC.

The gene calls are TRBV7-4 and TRBJ2-2, with D possibly being TRBD2 (5 bases). CDR1 is SGHVT and CDR2 is SQSDAQ in the germline V gene. The V end lost 4 bases, the J end lost 7 bases, and 16 bases lay between the germline ends. The CDR3 length is 15 residues. The CDR3 coding sequence is TGTGCCAGCAGCTGTCCGGGGAATGAGGGCGGGGAGCTGTTTTTT. It specifies CASSCPGNEGGELFF.